This TCR beta chain was sequenced for a study of T cell repertoires in cytomegalovirus infection. Study-wide background: Indications came from public TCR beta signatures; they pointed to CMV infection and to a matching HLA type. Study-wide results and limits: Clonotype analysis showed dominance of the ex vivo response by HLA-C-restricted CMV-specific TCR beta clonotypes. The cumulative frequency of public TCR beta families identified carriers of CMV plus the relevant HLA.

As to this clonotype: The antigen remains undetermined.

TCRdb re-called the reads through MiXCR, storing one row per CDR3 protein. Of roughly 100,000 distinct CDR3 sequences in the sample, more than 15% are singletons; the top ten hold approximately 7.6%. Losses at the gene ends were 6 bases for V and 3 bases for J; bases not matched to a gene: 0. This CDR3 has 13 residues. The clonotype was recovered from a human donor in good health (CMV status not recorded). Some clones in this sample may be carry-over from other donors' samples. This chain links TRBV12-3 or TRBV12-4 with TRBJ2-7; 12 bases are a match to TRBD2. The sequenced sample was PBMCs. The CDR3 DNA sequence: TGTGCCAGCAGGACTAGCGGGGGCTACGAGCAGTACTTC. It is translated as CASRTSGGYEQYF.